This T cell receptor beta chain originates from a study of T cells in Graves' hyperthyroidism and ophthalmopathy. From RNA transcripts, TCR beta CDR3 regions were amplified. HTBI primers were used for first-round RT-PCR of the TCR CDR3. TCRdb redid the calling of the multiplex PCR reads with MiXCR, one entry per CDR3 protein. The table lists 600,000 to 650,000 distinct CDR3 sequences, around 20% of them singletons. The germline V gene encodes CDR1 SNHLY and CDR2 FYNNEI. There are 15 residues in the CDR3. Trimming stripped 8 bases from V and 7 bases from J, with 21 bases between. This clonotype was counted at least ten times.

The specimen sequenced was blood. The chain has TRBV2 and TRBJ2-4; the D gene could be TRBD1 or TRBD2 (6 bases each). The clonotype comes from a man under 40 with Graves' ophthalmopathy. CDR3 in DNA: TGTGCCAGCGGAAGGGGACACGGGGGCGATAACATTCAGTACTTC. Translated: CASGRGHGGDNIQYF.